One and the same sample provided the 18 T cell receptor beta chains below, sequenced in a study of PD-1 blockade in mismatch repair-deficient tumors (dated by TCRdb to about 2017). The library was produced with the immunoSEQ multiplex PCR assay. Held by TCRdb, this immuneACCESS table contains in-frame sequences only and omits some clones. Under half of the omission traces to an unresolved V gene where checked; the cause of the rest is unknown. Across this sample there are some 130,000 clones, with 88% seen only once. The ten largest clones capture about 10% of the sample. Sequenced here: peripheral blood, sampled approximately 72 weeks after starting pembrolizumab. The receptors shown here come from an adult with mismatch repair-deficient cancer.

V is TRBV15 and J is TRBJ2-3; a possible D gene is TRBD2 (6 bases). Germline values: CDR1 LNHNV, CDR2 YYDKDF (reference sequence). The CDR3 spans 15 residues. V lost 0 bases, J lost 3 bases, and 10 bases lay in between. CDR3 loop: CATSREEGGTDTQYF. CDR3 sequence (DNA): TGTGCCACCAGCAGAGAGGAGGGCGGAACAGATACGCAGTATTTT.

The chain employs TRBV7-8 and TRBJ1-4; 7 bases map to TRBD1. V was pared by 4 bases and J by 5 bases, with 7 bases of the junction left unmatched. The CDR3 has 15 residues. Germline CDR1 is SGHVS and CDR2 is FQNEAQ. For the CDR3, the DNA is TGTGCCAGCAGCTCTACAGGGGTTAGGAATGAAAAACTGTTTTTT. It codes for CASSSTGVRNEKLFF.

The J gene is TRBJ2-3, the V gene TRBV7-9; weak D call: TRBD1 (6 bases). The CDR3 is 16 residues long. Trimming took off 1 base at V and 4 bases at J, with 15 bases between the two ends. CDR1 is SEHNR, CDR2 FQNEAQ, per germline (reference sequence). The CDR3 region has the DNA TGTGCCAGCAGCTTAGAATGGGGGCTCACCTCAGATACGCAGTATTTT. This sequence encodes CASSLEWGLTSDTQYF.

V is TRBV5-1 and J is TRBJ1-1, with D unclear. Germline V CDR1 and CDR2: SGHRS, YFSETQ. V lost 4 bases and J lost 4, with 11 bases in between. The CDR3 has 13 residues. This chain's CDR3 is CASSPRGSTEAFF. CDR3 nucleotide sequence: TGCGCCAGCAGCCCCCGCGGGAGCACTGAAGCTTTCTTT.

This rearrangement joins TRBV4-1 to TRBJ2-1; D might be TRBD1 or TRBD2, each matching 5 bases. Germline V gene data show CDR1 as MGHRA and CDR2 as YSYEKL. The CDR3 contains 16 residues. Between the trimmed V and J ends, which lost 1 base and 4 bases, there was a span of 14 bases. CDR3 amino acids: CASSQVLGRDYNEQFF. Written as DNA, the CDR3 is TGCGCCAGCAGCCAAGTGTTGGGACGGGATTACAATGAGCAGTTCTTC.

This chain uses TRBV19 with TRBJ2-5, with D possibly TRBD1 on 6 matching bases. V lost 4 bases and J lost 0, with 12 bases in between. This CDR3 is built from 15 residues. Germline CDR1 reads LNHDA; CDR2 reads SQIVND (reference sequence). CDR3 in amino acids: CASSRSPGDQETQYF. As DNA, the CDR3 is TGTGCCAGTAGTAGATCGCCAGGGGACCAAGAGACCCAGTACTTC.

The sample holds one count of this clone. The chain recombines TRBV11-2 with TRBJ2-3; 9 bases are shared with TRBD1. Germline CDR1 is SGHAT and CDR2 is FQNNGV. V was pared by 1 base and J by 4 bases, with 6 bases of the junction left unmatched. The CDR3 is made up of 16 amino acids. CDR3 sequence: CASSLGTGADSDTQYF. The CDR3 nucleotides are TGTGCCAGCAGCTTAGGGACAGGGGCCGATTCAGATACGCAGTATTTT.

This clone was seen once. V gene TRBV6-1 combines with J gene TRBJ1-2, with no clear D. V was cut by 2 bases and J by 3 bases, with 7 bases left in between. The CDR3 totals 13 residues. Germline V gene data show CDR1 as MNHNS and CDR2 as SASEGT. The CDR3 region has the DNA TGTGCCAGCAGTGAAACACGAGACTATGGCTACACCTTC. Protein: CASSETRDYGYTF.

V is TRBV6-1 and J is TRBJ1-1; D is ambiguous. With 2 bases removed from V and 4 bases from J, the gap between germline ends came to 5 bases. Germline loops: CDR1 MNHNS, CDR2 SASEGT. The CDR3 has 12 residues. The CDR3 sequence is CASSERITEAFF. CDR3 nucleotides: TGTGCCAGCAGTGAAAGGATCACTGAAGCTTTCTTT.

CDR3 residues: CASSLAWKNEQFF. As DNA, the CDR3 is TGTGCCAGCAGCTTAGCGTGGAAAAATGAGCAGTTCTTC. The chain is built from TRBV7-2 and TRBJ2-1; D gene uncertain. The CDR3 consists of 13 residues. Looked up from germline, CDR1 is SGHTA and CDR2 is FQGNSA. Trimming left V 0 bases short and J 7 bases short, with 7 bases between. The variable domain in full, with the rest retrieved from reference TRBV7-2 and TRBJ2-1, is GAGVSQSPSNKVTEKGKDVELRCDPISGHTALYWYRQSLGQGLEFLIYFQGNSAPDKSGLPSDRFSAERTGGSVSTLTIQRTQQEDSAVYLCASSLAWKNEQFFGPGTRLTVL.

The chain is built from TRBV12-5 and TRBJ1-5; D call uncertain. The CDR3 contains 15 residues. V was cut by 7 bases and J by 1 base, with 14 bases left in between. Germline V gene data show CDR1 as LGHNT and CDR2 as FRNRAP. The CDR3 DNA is TGTGCTAGTGACAAAGGGTTGGGGAGCAATCAGCCCCAGCATTTT. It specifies CASDKGLGSNQPQHF.

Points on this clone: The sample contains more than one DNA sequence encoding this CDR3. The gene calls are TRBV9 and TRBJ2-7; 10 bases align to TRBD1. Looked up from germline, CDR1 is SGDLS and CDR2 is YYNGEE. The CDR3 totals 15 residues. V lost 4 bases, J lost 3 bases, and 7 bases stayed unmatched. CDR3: CASSPRQGASYEQYF. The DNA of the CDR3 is TGTGCCAGCAGCCCCCGACAGGGGGCTAGCTACGAGCAGTACTTC.

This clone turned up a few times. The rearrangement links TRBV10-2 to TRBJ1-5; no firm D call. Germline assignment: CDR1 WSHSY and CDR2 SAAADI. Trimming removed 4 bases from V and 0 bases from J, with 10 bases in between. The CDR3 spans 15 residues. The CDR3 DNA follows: TGCGCCAGCAGTGCCGCTACCTATAGCAATCAGCCCCAGCATTTT. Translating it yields CASSAATYSNQPQHF.

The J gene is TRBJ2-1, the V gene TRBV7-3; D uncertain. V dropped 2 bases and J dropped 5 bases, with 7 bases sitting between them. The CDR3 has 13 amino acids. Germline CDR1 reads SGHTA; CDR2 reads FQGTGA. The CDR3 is CASSLSGHNEQFF. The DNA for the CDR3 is TGTGCCAGCAGCTTATCCGGCCACAATGAGCAGTTCTTC.

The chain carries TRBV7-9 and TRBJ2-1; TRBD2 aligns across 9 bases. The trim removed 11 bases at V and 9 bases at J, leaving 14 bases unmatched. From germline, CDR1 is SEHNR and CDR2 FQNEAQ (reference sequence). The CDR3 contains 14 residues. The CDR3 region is CALQGAGGPTEQFF. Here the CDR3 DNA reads TGTGCCTTGCAAGGGGCGGGAGGGCCAACTGAGCAGTTCTTC.

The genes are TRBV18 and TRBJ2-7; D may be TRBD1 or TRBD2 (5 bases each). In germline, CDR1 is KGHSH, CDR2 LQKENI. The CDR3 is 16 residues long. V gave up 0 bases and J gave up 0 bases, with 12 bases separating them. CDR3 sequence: CASSPPGREHSYEQYF. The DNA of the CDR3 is TGTGCCAGCTCACCACCGGGCAGGGAGCACTCCTACGAGCAGTACTTC.

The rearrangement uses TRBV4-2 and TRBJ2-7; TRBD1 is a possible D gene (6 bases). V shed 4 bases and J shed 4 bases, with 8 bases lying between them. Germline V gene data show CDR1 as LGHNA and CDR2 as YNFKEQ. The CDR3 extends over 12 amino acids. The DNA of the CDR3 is TGTGCCAGCAGCCTTACAGGGTACGAGCAGTACTTC. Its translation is CASSLTGYEQYF.

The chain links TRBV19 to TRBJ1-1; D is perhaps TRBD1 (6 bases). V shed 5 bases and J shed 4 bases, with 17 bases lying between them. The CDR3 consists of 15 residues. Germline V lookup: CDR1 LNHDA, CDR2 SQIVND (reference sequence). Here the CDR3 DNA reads TGTGCCAGTAGTGACCGGGCCGGAGGGGGCACTGAAGCTTTCTTT. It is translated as CASSDRAGGGTEAFF.